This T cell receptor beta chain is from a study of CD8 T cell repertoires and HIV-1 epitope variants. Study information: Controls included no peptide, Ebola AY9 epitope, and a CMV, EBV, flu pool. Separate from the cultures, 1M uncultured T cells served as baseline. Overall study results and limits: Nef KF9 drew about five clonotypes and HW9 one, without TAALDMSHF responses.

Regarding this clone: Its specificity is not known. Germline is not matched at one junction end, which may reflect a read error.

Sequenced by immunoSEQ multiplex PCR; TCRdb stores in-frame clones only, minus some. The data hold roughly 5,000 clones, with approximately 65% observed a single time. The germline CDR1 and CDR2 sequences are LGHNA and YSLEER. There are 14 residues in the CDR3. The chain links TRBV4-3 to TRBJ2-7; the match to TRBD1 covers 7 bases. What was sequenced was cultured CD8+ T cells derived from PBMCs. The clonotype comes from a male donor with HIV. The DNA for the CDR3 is TGCGCCAGCAGCCAGGGTCAACTAGACAGGGTGCCGCACTTC. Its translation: CASSQGQLDRVPHF.